This passage covers 8 T cell receptor beta chains from one sample sequenced in a study of T cell changes during pregnancy in multiple sclerosis. Assay used: immunoSEQ multiplex PCR; TCRdb lists only in-frame clones, some missing. The sample includes about 50,000 clones, more than 80% seen only once; the top ten take around 0.4%. Sequenced here: CD4+ T cells from peripheral blood mononuclear cells, sampled before pregnancy. The receptors were sampled from a female donor with multiple sclerosis, enrolled in a pregnancy study.

The chain is built from TRBV11-2 and TRBJ2-1; D ambiguous. V lost 2 bases, J lost 6 bases, and 5 bases lay in between. The CDR3 totals 12 residues. Per the germline V gene, CDR1 is SGHAT and CDR2 is FQNNGV. DNA of the CDR3: TGTGCCAGCAGCTTAAATAGCAATGAGCAGTTCTTC. This sequence encodes CASSLNSNEQFF.

The chain joins TRBV19 to TRBJ1-3, with 9 bases lining up with TRBD1. The CDR3 loop spans 13 amino acids. Germline trimming cut 5 bases from V and 9 bases from J; bases unmatched to any gene: 5. The germline V gene encodes CDR1 LNHDA and CDR2 SQIVND (reference sequence). CDR3 amino acids: CASSFGQGSTIYF. The CDR3 DNA reads TGTGCCAGTAGTTTCGGACAGGGGAGCACCATATATTTT.

The gene calls are TRBV23-1 and TRBJ2-1; D may be TRBD1 (6 bases). TRBV23-1 is classed as an ORF, of uncertain function. CDR3 length equals 11 residues. V dropped 7 bases and J dropped 8 bases, with 9 bases sitting between them. CDR3 bases: TGCGCCAGCACAAAGGGGGATGAGCAGTTCTTC. Its translation is CASTKGDEQFF.

The chain combines TRBV9 with TRBJ2-3, with a possible D match to TRBD1 (7 bases). Deletions cut 0 bases from V and 0 bases from J, with 14 bases between. Germline-derived CDR1 and CDR2 are SGDLS and YYNGEE. This CDR3 region has 17 residues. The CDR3 nucleotides read TGTGCCAGCAGCGTAGATCCCCAGGGGGGCAGCACAGATACGCAGTATTTT. This codes for CASSVDPQGGSTDTQYF.

The chain has TRBV5-5 and TRBJ2-5; TRBD1 is a possible D gene (6 bases). Trimming left V 0 bases short and J 2 bases short, with 8 bases between. The germline V gene encodes CDR1 SGHKS and CDR2 YYEKEE (reference sequence). This CDR3 contains 14 residues. The CDR3 DNA reads as TGTGCCAGCAGCTTGGGGGGGCAGCAAGAGACCCAGTACTTC. Its protein is CASSLGGQQETQYF.

J is TRBJ2-2 and V is TRBV19, with TRBD1 identical over 10 bases. V dropped 2 bases and J dropped 5; count of bases not matched to a gene: 2. Germline V CDR1 and CDR2: LNHDA, SQIVND (reference sequence). CDR3 length: 15 residues. The CDR3 sequence is CASSIRGQGTGELFF. The CDR3 nucleotides read TGTGCCAGTAGTATAAGGGGACAGGGGACCGGGGAGCTGTTTTTT.

The chain links TRBV11-2 to TRBJ2-7; 8 bases are a match to TRBD2. The trim removed 6 bases at V and 3 bases at J, leaving 7 bases unmatched. The length of the CDR3 is 14 residues. The germline V gene encodes CDR1 SGHAT and CDR2 FQNNGV. CDR3 sequence (DNA): TGTGCCAGCAGATCCCTAGCGGGCCTCTACGAGCAGTACTTC. It translates to CASRSLAGLYEQYF.

The chain is built from TRBV19 and TRBJ1-5; 10 bases agree with TRBD1. This CDR3 comprises 17 residues. With V trimmed by 6 bases and J by 5 bases, 13 bases remained unmatched. The germline V gene encodes CDR1 LNHDA and CDR2 SQIVND (reference sequence). Here the CDR3 reads CASRTRRTGGRDQPQHF. The CDR3 nucleotides read TGTGCCAGTAGAACCCGGCGGACAGGGGGGAGGGATCAGCCCCAGCATTTT.